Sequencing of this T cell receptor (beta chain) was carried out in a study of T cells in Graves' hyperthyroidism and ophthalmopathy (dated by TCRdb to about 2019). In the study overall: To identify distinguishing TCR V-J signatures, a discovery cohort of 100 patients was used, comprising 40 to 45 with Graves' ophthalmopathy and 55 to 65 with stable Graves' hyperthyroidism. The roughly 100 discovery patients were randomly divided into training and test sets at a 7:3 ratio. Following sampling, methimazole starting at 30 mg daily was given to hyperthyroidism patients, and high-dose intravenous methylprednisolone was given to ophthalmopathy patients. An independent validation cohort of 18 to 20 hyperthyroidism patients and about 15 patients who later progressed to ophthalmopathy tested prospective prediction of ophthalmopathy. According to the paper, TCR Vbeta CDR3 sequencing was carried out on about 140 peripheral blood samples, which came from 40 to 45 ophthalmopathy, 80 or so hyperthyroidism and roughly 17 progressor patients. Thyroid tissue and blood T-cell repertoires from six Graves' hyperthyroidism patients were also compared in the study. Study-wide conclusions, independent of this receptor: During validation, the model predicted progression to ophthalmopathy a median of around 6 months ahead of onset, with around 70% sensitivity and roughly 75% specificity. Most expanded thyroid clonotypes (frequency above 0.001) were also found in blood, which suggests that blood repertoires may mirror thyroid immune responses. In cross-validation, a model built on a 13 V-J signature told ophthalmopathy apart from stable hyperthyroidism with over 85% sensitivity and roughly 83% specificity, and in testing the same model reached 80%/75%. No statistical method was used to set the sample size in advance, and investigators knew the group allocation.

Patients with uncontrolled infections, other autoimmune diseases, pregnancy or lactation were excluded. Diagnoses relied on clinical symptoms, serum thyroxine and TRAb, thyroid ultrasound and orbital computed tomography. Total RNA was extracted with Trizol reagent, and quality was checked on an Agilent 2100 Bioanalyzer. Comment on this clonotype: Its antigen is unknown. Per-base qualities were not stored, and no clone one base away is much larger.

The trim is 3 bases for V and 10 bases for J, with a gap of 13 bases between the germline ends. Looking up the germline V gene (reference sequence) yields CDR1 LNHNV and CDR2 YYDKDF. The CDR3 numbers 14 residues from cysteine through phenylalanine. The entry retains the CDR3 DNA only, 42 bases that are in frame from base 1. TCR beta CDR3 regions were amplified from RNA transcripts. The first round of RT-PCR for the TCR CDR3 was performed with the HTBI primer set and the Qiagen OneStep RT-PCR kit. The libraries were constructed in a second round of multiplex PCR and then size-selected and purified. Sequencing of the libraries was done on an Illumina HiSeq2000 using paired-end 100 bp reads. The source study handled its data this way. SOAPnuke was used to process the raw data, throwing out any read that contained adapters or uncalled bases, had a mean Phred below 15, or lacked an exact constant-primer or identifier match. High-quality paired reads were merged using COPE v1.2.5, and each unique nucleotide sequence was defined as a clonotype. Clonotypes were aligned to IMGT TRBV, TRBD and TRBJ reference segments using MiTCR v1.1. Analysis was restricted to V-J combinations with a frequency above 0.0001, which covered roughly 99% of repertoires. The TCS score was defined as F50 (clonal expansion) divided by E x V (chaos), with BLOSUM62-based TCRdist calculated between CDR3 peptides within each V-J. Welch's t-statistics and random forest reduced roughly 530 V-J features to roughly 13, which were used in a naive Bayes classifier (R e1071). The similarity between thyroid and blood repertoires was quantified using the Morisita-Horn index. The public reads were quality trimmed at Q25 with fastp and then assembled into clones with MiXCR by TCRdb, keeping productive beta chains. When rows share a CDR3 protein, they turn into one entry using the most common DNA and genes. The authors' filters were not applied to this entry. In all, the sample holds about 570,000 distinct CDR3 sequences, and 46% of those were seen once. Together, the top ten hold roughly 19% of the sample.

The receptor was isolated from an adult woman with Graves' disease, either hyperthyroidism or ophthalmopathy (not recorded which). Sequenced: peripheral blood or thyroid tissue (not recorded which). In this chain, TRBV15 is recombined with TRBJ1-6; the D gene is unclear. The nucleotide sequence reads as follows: TGTGCCACCAGCAGCTTAGGGTCTAGGTCACCCCTCCACTTT. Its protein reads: CATSSLGSRSPLHF.